These T cell receptor beta chains were read from a single sample in a study of blood T cells in healthy people across ages. One entry per CDR3 protein, called by TCRdb with MiXCR from the 5' RACE reads. This sample has over a million distinct CDR3 sequences, with 42% found just once. Sequencing was carried out using blood. The source is a woman aged 18-30 years in good health. Both conserved end residues are part of each CDR3. The order of the fields is D gene, clone size, J gene, V gene, CDR3 protein. A D gene is named only where the DNA matches it firmly. Clone sizes are given selectively: once, few, many, or a class where the clone is expanded.

. few TRBJ2-6 TRBV5-1 CASSLQGFHSGANVLTF
. few TRBJ1-1 TRBV30 CAWSMTEAFF
TRBD1 . TRBJ2-3 TRBV5-1 CASRMGQTTDTQYF
. . . TRBV20-1 CSASRTNPRGATQYF
TRBD1 . TRBJ2-1 TRBV2 CARGGQINFGEQFF
TRBD2 few TRBJ2-7 TRBV11-2 CASSDISGSYEQYF
. few TRBJ1-6 TRBV11-2 CASSPGMPPLHF
. few TRBJ2-5 TRBV21-1 CASSTRDRGSGEQYF
. . TRBJ2-1 TRBV24-1 CATSDPNYNEQFF
TRBD1 few TRBJ2-1 TRBV25-1 CASSEFLGTGAIFSGEQFF
TRBD2 many TRBJ2-1 TRBV5-1 CASSLGTSGINEQFF
. few TRBJ2-5 TRBV7-9 CASSPRRLTGEQETQYF
TRBD1 . TRBJ2-3 TRBV20-1 CSARRGPDTQYF
TRBD1 many TRBJ2-1 TRBV5-1 CASSLQGNEQFF
TRBD1 . . TRBV10-3 CAIRGQSSYNEQYF
. few TRBJ2-7 TRBV4-1 CASSQGPGPRHEQYF
. . TRBJ2-1 TRBV29-1 CSVDGGLSEQFF
. few TRBJ1-1 TRBV7-9 CASSSSGKNTEAFF
. . TRBJ2-3 TRBV29-1 CSVCGEDTDTQYF
. . TRBJ2-5 TRBV15 CATSRDLLSAGQETQYF
. few TRBJ1-1 TRBV3-1 CASSPLAGNTEAFF
. . TRBJ1-2 TRBV27 CASTSGTNYGCTF
. . TRBJ2-2 TRBV12-3/TRBV12-4 CASSSRVAVNTGELFF
. . TRBJ1-2 TRBV10-2 CASSESRYYGYTF
TRBD1 . TRBJ2-1 TRBV7-2 CASTPSIGDRGRNEQFF
TRBD1 . . TRBV27 CASKPGTDSYNEQYF
TRBD1 . TRBJ2-5 TRBV27 CATGGQGTQYF
. . TRBJ2-3 TRBV4-1 CASRFLALAGTDTQYF
. few TRBJ1-2 TRBV5-6 CASGTTEGSYGYTF
. . TRBJ2-7 TRBV6-5 CASSYSANTYEQYF
TRBD1 . . TRBV9 CASTPGQGFNEQYF
TRBD2 . TRBJ2-7 TRBV10-3 CAISKTSGGSYEQYF
. . TRBJ1-5 TRBV6-6 CASSYMALTSNQPQHF
TRBD2 . . TRBV24-1 CATQTSGSIGYYEQYF
TRBD1 . TRBJ1-1 TRBV2 CASSEDRGRGNTEAFF
. . TRBJ2-1 TRBV18 CASSLQVPSSYNEQFF
TRBD1 . TRBJ1-1 TRBV5-1 CASSPTGTGKAFF
. . TRBJ1-2 TRBV5-6 CASSYYDRNINYGYTF
. . TRBJ2-7 TRBV20-1 CSARGAPEGHEQYF
. . TRBJ2-1 TRBV11-2 CASSPAGTKRNEQFF
. . TRBJ2-1 TRBV3-1 CASSHSRSVNEQFF
TRBD1 . TRBJ1-1 TRBV2 CASSGQGDTEAFF
. once TRBJ2-1 TRBV20-1 CSARDRTRGLYNEQFF
. . TRBJ1-6 TRBV7-6 CASTAGTGFQSPLHF
TRBD1 . TRBJ1-2 TRBV10-3 CARDYMGQGYGYTF
TRBD1 . TRBJ2-1 TRBV3-1 CASSKQGTGVNEQFF
. . TRBJ2-2 TRBV28 CASSSPELPRALFF
TRBD2 . TRBJ2-5 TRBV4-1 CASSQDVSSGGNTQYF
TRBD1 . TRBJ2-1 TRBV5-1 CASSIGTAQETQFF
TRBD2 . TRBJ2-5 TRBV10-3 CAVSEPTSKGQETQYF
. . TRBJ2-1 TRBV6-1 CASSASLYNQQFF
TRBD2 . TRBJ2-1 TRBV9 CASSPTSGGLNEQFF
. few TRBJ1-4 TRBV14 CASSQTGFDEKLFF
. once TRBJ1-2 TRBV27 CASTREGDGYTF
TRBD2 . TRBJ2-2 TRBV20-1 CSARPGRKREGRTGELFF
. . TRBJ2-7 TRBV27 CASSFLGDKGHEQYF